This T cell receptor beta chain comes out of a study of beta chain bispecific antibodies for T cell cancers listed by TCRdb under 2021. Turning to the overall study: After T cells from healthy donors were cocultured with bispecific antibodies and T cell leukemia lines, the researchers used TRBV sequencing of the cells that survived to measure how much each TRBV family was depleted. Jurkat cells expressed surface TRBV12 (TRBV12-3), and HPB-ALL cells expressed surface TRBV5-5.

What the work shows at the level of the full study, not this receptor alone: Cross-reactivity of the anti-TRBV5-5 antibody with TRBV5-6 was attributed to high sequence similarity between the two genes. Leukemia cell line cells were mixed with normal T cells in each sequenced sample, and most of the targeted TRBV signal was derived from the leukemia cells rather than from the normal T cells.

The libraries included unique molecular identifier barcodes, and the barcodes were used to quantify clonotypes. Qiagen AllPrep DNA/RNA Micro kits were used to isolate total RNA, and an Agilent TapeStation was used to check RNA quality. TCR beta libraries were constructed by 5' RACE, in which cDNA synthesis was followed by two PCR steps with TCR beta constant-region gene-specific primers. TCR beta libraries were sequenced on an Illumina MiSeq platform. On the authors' methods: MIGEC, MiXCR and VDJtools were used for read processing. Clonotype frequency was computed as the clonotype's share of unique molecular identifiers among all unique molecular identifiers in the sample. Nonfunctional TRBV genes classified in IMGT as pseudogenes or open reading frames, for example TRBV1, TRBV12-1 and TRBV21, were left out. TCRdb took the public reads, trimmed them with fastp at Q25, ran MiXCR for clone calling and kept in-frame beta chains. Records with the same CDR3 protein are collapsed into one entry carrying the most frequent genes and DNA. TCRdb's processing, not the authors', yielded these V and J calls. The sample profile shows approximately 20,000 distinct CDR3 sequences; approximately 2.6% of them were found once. Roughly 29% of the sample is in the top ten clones.

This clonotype was counted many times. There is no known antigen for this receptor. No base-level quality is on record; no much larger clone is a single base apart. Inclusive of the bounding cysteine and phenylalanine, the CDR3 is 14 residues long. Only the CDR3 part of the read is kept: 42 bases, read in frame from the first base. Trimming removed 5 bases from V and 1 base from J, leaving 9 bases between the germline ends. According to the germline V gene, CDR1 reads SGHRS and CDR2 reads YFSETQ. T cells were expanded from blood mononuclear cells for around 3 days using either anti-CD3 antibody OKT3 or CD3/CD28 Dynabeads. The expanded T cells were grown in RPMI 1640 containing approximately 10% fetal bovine serum, recombinant human IL-2 (roughly 97 IU/ml) and IL-7 (5 ng/ml). Cocultures combined 50,000 or so normal T cells with 50,000 or so target cells and bispecific antibody in around 100 ul, incubated 15 to 20 hours at 37°C. Every bispecific antibody was made of two single-chain variable fragments expressed in a single-chain diabody format with a His tag. The effector T cells were obtained from healthy human donors, with peripheral blood mononuclear cells isolated from leukapheresis samples by Ficoll density gradient centrifugation.

The sequence derives from a human donor in good health. Some clones in this sample may be carry-over from other donors' samples. The chain joins TRBV5-1 to TRBJ2-2; TRBD1 might be the D gene, on 6 matching bases. The specimen sequenced was healthy donor T cells cultured with leukemia cells. CDR3 region: CASRMDRNTGELFF. The DNA sequence is TGCGCCAGCAGGATGGACAGGAACACCGGGGAGCTGTTTTTT.